The clone carrying this TCR beta chain has at least ten counts. Its target is not known. This specimen belongs to a study of Graves' ophthalmopathy and Graves' hyperthyroidism. Study-wide points: Between ophthalmopathy and stable hyperthyroidism, a 13-signature model drew a separation with 87.88% sensitivity and 75% to 82% specificity.

CDR3 regions of TCR beta were amplified from RNA transcripts. The authors performed first-round RT-PCR with HTBI primers and then a second-round multiplex PCR. MiXCR was run by TCRdb on the multiplex PCR reads, yielding one entry per CDR3 protein. The table records about 400,000 distinct CDR3 sequences, around 20% of them present only once. The germline gives CDR1 MNHEY, CDR2 SVGEGT. Losses at the gene ends were 5 bases for V and 1 base for J; bases not matched to a gene: 7. This CDR3 has 16 amino acids. The V call is TRBV6-2 or TRBV6-3, the J call TRBJ2-1, with 8 positions matching TRBD1. This receptor was identified in a woman between 18 and 29 years old with Graves' ophthalmopathy. Sequencing input: peripheral blood. CDR3 in DNA: TGTGCCAGCAGTACCAGGACAGGGACTTCCTACAATGAGCAGTTCTTC. Translation: CASSTRTGTSYNEQFF.